This T cell receptor beta chain was sequenced during a study of OX40 agonist ivuxolimab in advanced cancers. Germline loops: CDR1 SGHDT, CDR2 YYEEEE. This CDR3 region has 14 residues. Trimming took 2 bases from V and 4 from J; bases not matched to a gene: 5. The table came from immunoSEQ multiplex PCR; TCRdb's copy has only in-frame clones and leaves some out. In the table there are about 70,000 clones, 82% of which are singletons. The gene calls are TRBV5-6 and TRBJ2-7; 8 bases agree with TRBD1. The clonotype was recovered from an adult with an advanced solid tumor such as melanoma, head and neck, liver or kidney cancer. Sample: CD4+ or CD8+ T cells sorted from blood, taken in a trial of the OX40 agonist ivuxolimab. In DNA form, the CDR3 reads TGTGCCAGCAGCTTATTAGGACAGGGATACGAGCAGTACTTC. This gives the protein CASSLLGQGYEQYF.